This record looks at one T cell receptor beta chain sequence and its context. Antigen: not known. V was cut by 0 bases and J by 3 bases, with 8 bases left in between. Germline values: CDR1 SQVTM, CDR2 ANQGSEA. This CDR3 contains 13 residues. The study recruited healthy Caucasian donors from Russia who were aged about 6 to 95. This entry belongs to a study of blood T cells in healthy people across ages. Turning to the study itself: Template switching captured about one barcoded beta molecule per two T cells. Study-level points and caveats: Naive CD4+ cell counts and diversity both ran higher in long-lived than in aged donors. The fall in TCR beta diversity per million T cells was roughly linear with age.

Using a J-beta primer mix together with a sample-barcoded 5' primer, a second PCR was run for roughly 6 to 11 cycles. TCRdb redid the calling of the 5' RACE reads with MiXCR, one entry per CDR3 protein. The data contain over 1,200,000 distinct CDR3 sequences, roughly 59% of them singletons. The source is a man between 18 and 29 years old in good health. The material sequenced was blood. The chain has TRBV29-1 and TRBJ2-5; TRBD2 might be the D (6 bases). CDR3 sequence (DNA): TGCAGCGTTGAAGATCTAGCGAAAGAGACCCAGTACTTC. Protein sequence: CSVEDLAKETQYF. Together with reference TRBV29-1 and TRBJ2-5, the CDR3 gives the full variable domain: SAVISQKPSRDICQRGTSLTIQCQVDSQVTMMFWYRQQPGQSLTLIATANQGSEATYESGFVIDKFPISRPNLTFSTLTVSNMSPEDSSIYLCSVEDLAKETQYFGPGTRLLVL.